Following are 27 T cell receptor beta chains from one sample sequenced in a study of read filtering for tumor transcriptome and immune sequencing. From approximately 430 ng of RNA, a library with molecular barcoded alpha/delta and beta/gamma adaptors was made. One entry per CDR3 protein results from TCRdb running MiXCR on the reads. This table has approximately 20,000 distinct CDR3 sequences, roughly 13% appearing once. The sequenced sample was a population of CD138-negative cells sorted from bone marrow. The receptors come from a donor at least 40 years old with multiple myeloma.

By share of the sample, this clonotype is medium-sized. V and J are TRBV9 and TRBJ2-1; 9 nucleotides line up with TRBD1. CDR1 is SGDLS, CDR2 YYNGEE, per germline. The V and J ends lost 4 bases and 4 bases, in that order; junction bases with no gene match: 6. This CDR3 has 15 residues. CDR3 loop: CASSSGGTGYNEQFF. CDR3 sequence (DNA): TGTGCCAGCAGCTCCGGGGGGACAGGGTACAATGAGCAGTTCTTC.

This clonotype has just a few counts. The chain couples TRBV11-1 to TRBJ2-1; possible D gene TRBD2, 5 bases. The V end was cut by 1 base, the J end by 4 bases, with 8 bases between. Germline values: CDR1 SGHAT, CDR2 FQDESV (reference sequence). This CDR3 spans 14 amino acids. CDR3 sequence: CASSLGLLYNEQFF. CDR3 DNA: TGTGCCAGCAGCTTAGGACTACTGTACAATGAGCAGTTCTTC.

The table lists this clonotype with many counts. The chain couples TRBV5-1 to TRBJ1-4, with 9 bases matching TRBD1. CDR3 length: 14 amino acids. Germline assignment: CDR1 SGHRS and CDR2 YFSETQ. J gave up 8 bases and V 4 bases, and 6 bases lay outside the gene matches. CDR3 region: CASSQGQGKEKLFF. In DNA, the CDR3 is TGCGCCAGCAGCCAAGGACAGGGGAAGGAAAAACTGTTTTTT.

Points on this clonotype: A much more abundant neighbour one base away suggests this may be a read error. The chain recombines TRBV29-1 with TRBJ2-1; no reliable D call. In germline, CDR1 is SQVTM, CDR2 ANQGSEA. This CDR3 has 10 amino acids. The chain's CDR3 is CNVVSNGQFF. Written as DNA, the CDR3 is TGCAACGTTGTGTCCAATGGGCAGTTCTTC.

This clonotype occurred many times. This chain uses TRBV12-3 or TRBV12-4 with TRBJ2-7; 10 bases map to TRBD2. J was trimmed by 5 bases and V by 6 bases; bases with no gene match: 7. The CDR3 sequence is 14 residues long. CDR3 residues: CASRQAGGTNEQYF. CDR3 nucleotide sequence: TGTGCCAGCAGACAAGCGGGAGGGACGAACGAGCAGTACTTC.

In its sample, this clonotype was seen many times. The rearrangement uses TRBV20-1 and TRBJ2-3; 11 bases are shared with TRBD2. The CDR3 spans 15 residues. The germline CDR1 and CDR2 sequences are DFQATT and SNEGSKA (reference sequence). After removal of 6 bases from V and 4 bases from J, the junction contained 9 bases not matched to a gene. CDR3 in DNA: TGCAGTGCCTTATCCGGGACTAGCGGATCAGATACGCAGTATTTT. Its protein is CSALSGTSGSDTQYF.

This clonotype was seen repeatedly, ten times or more. The rearrangement links TRBV19 to TRBJ1-5; no clear D gene. The CDR3 contains 16 residues. V was cut by 3 bases and J by 1 base, with 13 bases left in between. CDR1 and CDR2 from the germline V gene are LNHDA and SQIVND (reference sequence). CDR3 sequence reads: CASSITGRISNQPQHF. The CDR3 DNA sequence: TGTGCCAGTAGTATTACGGGGAGGATAAGCAATCAGCCCCAGCATTTT. The variable domain in full, completed from reference TRBV19 and TRBJ1-5, reads DGGITQSPKYLFRKEGQNVTLSCEQNLNHDAMYWYRQDPGQGLRLIYYSQIVNDFQKGDIAEGYSVSREKKESFPLTVTSAQKNPTAFYLCASSITGRISNQPQHFGDGTRLSIL.

There are a few counts of this clonotype. The chain uses TRBV5-1 and TRBJ2-1; 7 bases agree with TRBD2. V was clipped by 0 bases and J by 1 base; unmatched bases: 1. CDR1 is SGHRS, CDR2 YFSETQ, per germline. The CDR3 contains 15 residues. DNA for the CDR3: TGCGCCAGCAGCTTGGAACTAGCGTCCTACAATGAGCAGTTCTTC. It translates to CASSLELASYNEQFF.

This clonotype came up many times. This rearrangement joins TRBV11-2 to TRBJ2-7; no clear D. The CDR3 runs 13 residues. V lost 2 bases and J lost 4, with 9 bases in between. The germline V gene encodes CDR1 SGHAT and CDR2 FQNNGV. The CDR3 is CASSLSTEYEQYF. The CDR3 region has the DNA TGTGCCAGCAGCTTATCTACAGAGTACGAGCAGTACTTC.

This clonotype was seen at least ten times. The chain couples TRBV18 to TRBJ1-1; maybe TRBD1 (5 bases). CDR1 is KGHSH, CDR2 LQKENI, per germline. CDR3 length: 13 residues. V was trimmed by 2 bases and J by 3 bases, leaving 7 bases between them. CDR3 in amino acids: CASSPMTDTEAFF. DNA for the CDR3: TGTGCCAGCTCACCAATGACAGACACTGAAGCTTTCTTT.

The table lists this clonotype with many counts. The V and J genes are TRBV28 and TRBJ1-5; D is unclear. The CDR3 totals 13 residues. V shed 4 bases and J shed 6 bases, with 10 bases lying between them. Germline values: CDR1 MDHEN, CDR2 SYDVKM. DNA of the CDR3: TGTGCCAGCAGTTCACCGGGCAGTCAGCCCCAGCATTTT. Encoded protein: CASSSPGSQPQHF.

The sample holds many counts of this clonotype. The chain couples TRBV6-5 to TRBJ2-1; 7 bases match TRBD2. V trimming: 11 bases; J trimming: 4 bases; junction bases outside the gene matches: 8. Germline CDR1 is MNHEY and CDR2 is SVGAGI. CDR3 length: 13 residues. CDR3 nucleotide sequence: TGTGCCGTCAAGGGAGGGGAGTACAATGAGCAGTTCTTC. It translates to CAVKGGEYNEQFF.

Turning to this clonotype: A much larger clone lies one base from this, so it may be a read error. DNA for the CDR3: TGTGCCAGCAGCCCACGTACAACCGGGGAGCTGGTTTTT. Protein sequence: CASSPRTTGELVF. The chain combines TRBV9 with TRBJ2-2; TRBD2 is a possible D gene (5 bases). The CDR3 runs to 13 residues. CDR1 is SGDLS, CDR2 YYNGEE, per germline.

This clonotype was detected many times. CDR3 residues: CASRLLPGEQFF. DNA for the CDR3: TGTGCCAGCAGGCTCCTTCCAGGGGAGCAGTTCTTC. The genes are TRBV3-1 and TRBJ2-1; D might be TRBD1 (5 bases). The V and J ends lost 6 bases and 10 bases respectively, with 13 bases between them. The CDR3 contains 12 residues. The germline V gene encodes CDR1 LGHDT and CDR2 YNNKEL (reference sequence).

Ten or more counts support this clonotype. The chain combines TRBV7-9 with TRBJ2-3; D assignment may be TRBD1 or TRBD2 (5 bases each). The germline V and J ends were trimmed by 5 bases and 6 bases, with 18 bases remaining between them. Germline CDR1 reads SEHNR; CDR2 reads FQNEAQ (reference sequence). This CDR3 is built from 15 residues. The CDR3 spells CASSRGDARIDTQYF. The CDR3 nucleotides read TGTGCCAGCAGCAGAGGGGACGCTAGGATCGATACGCAGTATTTT.

This clonotype was detected ten times or more. The V and J genes are TRBV20-1 and TRBJ1-5; maybe TRBD1 (6 bases). The CDR3 covers 15 residues. With 5 bases removed from V and 2 bases from J, the gap between germline ends came to 16 bases. CDR1 is DFQATT, CDR2 SNEGSKA, per germline (reference sequence). DNA for the CDR3: TGCAGTGCTCCAACCGAGGGGGATCGCAATCAGCCCCAGCATTTT. This translates into CSAPTEGDRNQPQHF.

This clonotype has at least ten counts. J is TRBJ2-1 and V is TRBV20-1; D gene ambiguous. From germline, CDR1 is DFQATT and CDR2 SNEGSKA (reference sequence). The V and J ends lost 0 bases and 4 bases respectively, with 4 bases between them. The CDR3 has 12 amino acids. The CDR3 region is CSARDLYNEQFF. The CDR3 nucleotides read TGCAGTGCTAGAGACCTATACAATGAGCAGTTCTTC.

This clonotype was counted at least ten times. The chain links TRBV7-2 to TRBJ1-4; D is undetermined. There are 14 residues in the CDR3. V gave up 3 bases and J gave up 5 bases, with 10 bases separating them. Germline V gene sequence: CDR1 SGHTA, CDR2 FQGNSA. As DNA, the CDR3 is TGTGCCAGCAGCTTCCTCCTGGCGAATGAAAAACTGTTTTTT. It codes for CASSFLLANEKLFF.

V gene TRBV29-1 combines with J gene TRBJ2-3, with TRBD2 identical over 7 bases. The CDR3 extends over 16 amino acids. Germline lookup yields CDR1 SQVTM and CDR2 ANQGSEA. V trimming: 4 bases; J trimming: 4 bases; junction bases outside the gene matches: 14. CDR3 coding DNA: TGCAGCGTTGGCCTAGGTACCGCGGGAGACCCAGATACGCAGTATTTT. Protein product: CSVGLGTAGDPDTQYF.

This clonotype was seen ten or more times. This chain joins TRBV13 and TRBJ1-2; no clear D. The CDR3 length is 11 residues. V was shortened by 5 bases and J by 5 bases, with 6 bases between the two germline ends. CDR1 is PRHDT, CDR2 FYEKMQ, per germline (reference sequence). The CDR3 here is CASSLLYGYTF. The CDR3 region has the DNA TGTGCCAGCAGCCTGTTATATGGCTACACCTTC.

There are many counts of this clonotype. The genes are TRBV5-1 and TRBJ1-5, with TRBD1 identical over 7 bases. The V gene's germline CDR1 is SGHRS and CDR2 YFSETQ. The CDR3 sequence is 15 residues long. V was pared by 4 bases and J by 5 bases, with 9 bases of the junction left unmatched. The CDR3 here is CASSPTGQDYQPQHF. CDR3 bases: TGCGCCAGCAGCCCCACCGGACAGGATTATCAGCCCCAGCATTTT.

This clonotype was detected ten times or more. The rearrangement joins TRBV6-1 to TRBJ2-3, with TRBD2 matching 8 bases. CDR1 is MNHNS, CDR2 SASEGT, per germline. The CDR3 is 16 residues long. V was pared by 3 bases and J by 2 bases, with 7 bases of the junction left unmatched. Here the CDR3 DNA reads TGTGCCAGCAGTGAGATAGCGGGAAAAATCACAGATACGCAGTATTTT. Translation: CASSEIAGKITDTQYF.

In this sample, this clonotype turned up a few times. The rearrangement joins TRBV4-1 to TRBJ2-7, with D perhaps TRBD1 or TRBD2 (5 bases each). The V and J ends lost 1 base and 5 bases respectively, with 15 bases between them. The germline gives CDR1 MGHRA, CDR2 YSYEKL. The CDR3 is 15 residues long. The CDR3 sequence is CASSQVTGLGDEQYF. CDR3 nucleotides: TGCGCCAGCAGCCAAGTTACCGGACTGGGGGACGAGCAGTACTTC.

This clonotype occurred many times. The chain links TRBV5-1 to TRBJ2-3, with 10 bases aligning to TRBD2. The CDR3 totals 19 residues. Trimming cost V 4 bases and J 6 bases; bases outside gene matches: 20. The germline gives CDR1 SGHRS, CDR2 YFSETQ. The CDR3 region has the DNA TGCGCCAGCAGCGCGCCAGGAGGACTAGCGGAGTGGCTTGTGGATACGCAGTATTTT. Amino acid sequence: CASSAPGGLAEWLVDTQYF.

This clonotype has a count of ten or more. The chain links TRBV29-1 to TRBJ2-7; either TRBD1 or TRBD2 may fit D (5 bases each). The length of the CDR3 is 13 residues. Between the trimmed V and J ends, which lost 7 bases and 0 bases, there was a span of 13 bases. The germline gives CDR1 SQVTM, CDR2 ANQGSEA. In nucleotides, the CDR3 is TGCAGCGCTACCGGGGCCAACTCCTACGAGCAGTACTTC. This encodes CSATGANSYEQYF.

This clonotype was seen repeatedly, ten times or more. The chain uses TRBV4-2 and TRBJ2-1; D not resolved. Germline CDR1 LGHNA, CDR2 YNFKEQ. CDR3 size: 14 residues. Trimming pared 2 bases from V and 7 bases from J, leaving 12 bases between. DNA for the CDR3: TGTGCCAGCAGCCAAACGCTTTTTGGAAATGAGCAGTTCTTC. It is translated as CASSQTLFGNEQFF.

This clonotype was counted ten times or more. The chain links TRBV20-1 to TRBJ1-1; the match to TRBD1 covers 7 bases. V shed 7 bases and J 7 bases; nucleotides not matched to a gene: 9. CDR3 length: 12 residues. Germline CDR1 and CDR2: DFQATT and SNEGSKA (reference sequence). Here the CDR3 reads CSVPDRSLEAFF. Here the CDR3 DNA reads TGCAGTGTTCCGGACAGGAGCCTTGAAGCTTTCTTT.